A single sample is the source of the 8 T cell receptor beta chains below, sequenced in a study of OX40 agonist ivuxolimab in advanced cancers. The data were produced by immunoSEQ multiplex PCR, yet TCRdb's version contains in-frame clones alone and is incomplete. The sample shows under 15,000 clones, roughly 69% of them seen only once. Sequenced here: CD4+ or CD8+ T cells sorted from blood, sampled in a trial of the OX40 agonist ivuxolimab. These receptors were taken from an adult with an advanced solid tumor such as melanoma, head and neck, liver or kidney cancer.

This chain joins TRBV7-6 and TRBJ1-3, with D perhaps matching TRBD1 (5 bases). The CDR3 extends over 15 amino acids. With 1 base removed from V and 3 bases from J, the gap between germline ends came to 10 bases. Germline V CDR1 and CDR2: SGHVS, FNYEAQ. CDR3: CASSLGQGSGNTIYF. CDR3 coding DNA: TGTGCCAGCAGCTTAGGGCAGGGTAGTGGAAACACCATATATTTT.

By share, this clone counts as medium-sized. The chain couples TRBV7-6 to TRBJ2-3, with D maybe TRBD2 (5 bases). The V end was cut by 5 bases, the J end by 3 bases, with 9 bases between. CDR3 length equals 13 residues. Germline-derived CDR1 and CDR2 are SGHVS and FNYEAQ. The CDR3 here is CASSEGGTDTQYF. In DNA, the CDR3 is TGTGCCAGCAGCGAGGGTGGGACAGATACGCAGTATTTT.

The chain joins TRBV13 to TRBJ2-3; D is perhaps TRBD2 (5 bases). Trimming took off 5 bases at V and 4 bases at J, with 13 bases between the two ends. The CDR3 loop spans 14 amino acids. Per the germline V gene, CDR1 is PRHDT and CDR2 is FYEKMQ (reference sequence). The CDR3 coding sequence is TGTGCCAGCAGCACGCCGAGGGTCCCAGATACGCAGTATTTT. Translated, it gives CASSTPRVPDTQYF.

V gene TRBV6-1 combines with J gene TRBJ2-1, with D tentatively TRBD2 (7 bases). V lost 1 base and J lost 2, with 18 bases in between. Germline V gene sequence: CDR1 MNHNS, CDR2 SASEGT. CDR3 length equals 18 residues. The CDR3 reads CASSEDLGGGRPYNEQFF. CDR3 in DNA: TGTGCCAGCAGTGAAGACCTCGGGGGCGGGAGACCCTACAATGAGCAGTTCTTC.

This clone was recorded a few times. The chain uses TRBV10-2 and TRBJ2-7; no clear D gene. The CDR3 length is 11 residues. Per germline, CDR1 WSHSY and CDR2 SAAADI. V was trimmed by 6 bases and J by 5 bases, leaving 8 bases between them. CDR3 nucleotides: TGCGCCAGCAGGGGAATGGACGAGCAGTACTTC. Translated: CASRGMDEQYF.

This chain connects TRBV9 to TRBJ2-7, with 11 nucleotides matching TRBD2. J lost 0 bases, V lost 4 bases, and 3 bases had no gene match. Per the germline V gene, CDR1 is SGDLS and CDR2 is YYNGEE. This CDR3 contains 15 residues. The CDR3 nucleotides read TGTGCCAGCAGCCGACTAGCGGGACGCTCCTACGAGCAGTACTTC. Translation: CASSRLAGRSYEQYF.

This clone was seen only a few times. This chain uses TRBV11-1 with TRBJ2-1; D gene uncertain. CDR3 length equals 13 residues. CDR1 SGHAT and CDR2 FQDESV come from the germline V gene (reference sequence). V was clipped by 4 bases and J by 0 bases, with 4 bases between them. CDR3 residues: CASSSRSYNEQFF. DNA of the CDR3: TGTGCCAGCAGCTCCCGCTCCTACAATGAGCAGTTCTTC.

The chain has TRBV29-1 and TRBJ2-1; D may be TRBD2 (5 bases). The CDR3 is 14 amino acids. Germline loops: CDR1 SQVTM, CDR2 ANQGSEA. The V and J ends lost 7 bases and 2 bases respectively, with 15 bases between them. CDR3 in DNA: TGCAGCGCCGAGGGTGCGTACCCCTACAATGAGCAGTTCTTC. Protein product: CSAEGAYPYNEQFF.